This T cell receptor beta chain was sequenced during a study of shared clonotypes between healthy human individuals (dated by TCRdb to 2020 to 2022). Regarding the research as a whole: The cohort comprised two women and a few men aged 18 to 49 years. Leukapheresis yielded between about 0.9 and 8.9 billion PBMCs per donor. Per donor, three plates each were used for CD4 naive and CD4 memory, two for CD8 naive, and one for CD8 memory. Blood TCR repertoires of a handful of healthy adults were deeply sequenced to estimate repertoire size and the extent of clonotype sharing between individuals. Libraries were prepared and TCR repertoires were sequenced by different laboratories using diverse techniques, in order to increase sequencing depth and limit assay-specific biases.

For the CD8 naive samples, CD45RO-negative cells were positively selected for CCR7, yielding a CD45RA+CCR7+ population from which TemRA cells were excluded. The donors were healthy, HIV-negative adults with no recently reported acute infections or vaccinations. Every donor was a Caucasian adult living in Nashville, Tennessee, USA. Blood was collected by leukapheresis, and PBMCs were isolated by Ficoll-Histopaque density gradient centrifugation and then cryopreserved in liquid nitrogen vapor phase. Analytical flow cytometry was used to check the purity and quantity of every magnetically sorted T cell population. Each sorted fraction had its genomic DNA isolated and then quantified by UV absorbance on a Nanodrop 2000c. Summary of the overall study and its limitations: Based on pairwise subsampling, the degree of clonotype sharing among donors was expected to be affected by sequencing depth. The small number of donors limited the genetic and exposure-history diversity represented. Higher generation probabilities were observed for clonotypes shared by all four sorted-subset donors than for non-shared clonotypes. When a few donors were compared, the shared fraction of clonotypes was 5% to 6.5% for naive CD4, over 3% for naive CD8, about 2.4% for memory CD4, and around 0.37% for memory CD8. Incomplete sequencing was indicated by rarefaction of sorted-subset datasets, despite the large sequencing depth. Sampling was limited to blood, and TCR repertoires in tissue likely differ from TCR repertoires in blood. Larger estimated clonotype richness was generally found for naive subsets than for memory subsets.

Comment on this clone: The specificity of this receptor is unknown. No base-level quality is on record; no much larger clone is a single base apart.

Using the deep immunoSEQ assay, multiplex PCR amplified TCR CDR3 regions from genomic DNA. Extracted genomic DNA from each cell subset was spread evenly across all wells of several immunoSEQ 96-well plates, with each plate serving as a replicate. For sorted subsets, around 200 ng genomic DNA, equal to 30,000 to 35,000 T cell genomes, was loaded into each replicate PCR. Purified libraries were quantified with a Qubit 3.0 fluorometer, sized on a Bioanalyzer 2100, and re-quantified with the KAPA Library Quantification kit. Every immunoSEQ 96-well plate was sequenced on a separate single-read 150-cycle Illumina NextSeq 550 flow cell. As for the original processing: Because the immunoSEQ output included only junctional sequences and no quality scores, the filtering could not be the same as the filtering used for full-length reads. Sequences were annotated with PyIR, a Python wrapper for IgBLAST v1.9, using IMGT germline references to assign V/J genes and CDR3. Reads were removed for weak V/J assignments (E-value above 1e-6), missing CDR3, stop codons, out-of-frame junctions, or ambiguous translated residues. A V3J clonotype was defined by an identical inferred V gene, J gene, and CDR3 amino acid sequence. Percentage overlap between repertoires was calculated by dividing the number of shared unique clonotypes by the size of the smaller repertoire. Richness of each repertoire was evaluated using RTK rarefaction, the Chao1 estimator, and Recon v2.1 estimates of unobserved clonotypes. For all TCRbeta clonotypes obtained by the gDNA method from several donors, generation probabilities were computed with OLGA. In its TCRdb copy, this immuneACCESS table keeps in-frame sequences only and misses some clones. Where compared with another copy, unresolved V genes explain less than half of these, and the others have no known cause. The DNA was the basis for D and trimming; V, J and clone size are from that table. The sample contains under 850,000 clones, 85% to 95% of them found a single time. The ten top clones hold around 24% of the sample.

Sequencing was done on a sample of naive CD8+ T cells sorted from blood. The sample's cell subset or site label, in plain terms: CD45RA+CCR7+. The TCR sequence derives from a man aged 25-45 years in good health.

For the CDR3, the sequence is CASSQVSEPNTEAFF. The bases read TGCGCCAGCAGCCAAGTCAGCGAGCCAAACACTGAAGCTTTCTTT. The sequence is built from TRBV4-1 and TRBJ1-1; the D gene is not confidently resolved. V loses 1 base of germline sequence and J loses 2 bases, and the interval between the two ends is 11 bases. CDR1 and CDR2, per the germline V gene, are MGHRA and YSYEKL. Inclusive of the bounding cysteine and phenylalanine, the CDR3 is 15 residues long. The only DNA kept is the CDR3, 45 bases in frame from the first base.